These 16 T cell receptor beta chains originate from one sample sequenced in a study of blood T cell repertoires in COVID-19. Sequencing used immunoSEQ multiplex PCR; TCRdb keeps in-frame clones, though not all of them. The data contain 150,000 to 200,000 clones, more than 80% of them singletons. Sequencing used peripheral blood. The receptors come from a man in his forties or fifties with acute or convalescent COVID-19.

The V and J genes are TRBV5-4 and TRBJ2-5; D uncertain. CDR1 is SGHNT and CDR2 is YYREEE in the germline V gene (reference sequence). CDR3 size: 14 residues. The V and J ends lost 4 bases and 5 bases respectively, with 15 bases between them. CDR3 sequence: CASSGGSAKETQYF. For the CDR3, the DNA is TGTGCCAGCAGCGGCGGATCCGCGAAGGAGACCCAGTACTTC.

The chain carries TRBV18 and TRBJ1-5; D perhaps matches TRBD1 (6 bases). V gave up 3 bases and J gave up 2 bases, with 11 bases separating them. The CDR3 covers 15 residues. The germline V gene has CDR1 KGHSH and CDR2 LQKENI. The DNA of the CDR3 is TGTGCCAGCTCACCTGGAGGGGGGGGCAATCAGCCCCAGCATTTT. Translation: CASSPGGGGNQPQHF.

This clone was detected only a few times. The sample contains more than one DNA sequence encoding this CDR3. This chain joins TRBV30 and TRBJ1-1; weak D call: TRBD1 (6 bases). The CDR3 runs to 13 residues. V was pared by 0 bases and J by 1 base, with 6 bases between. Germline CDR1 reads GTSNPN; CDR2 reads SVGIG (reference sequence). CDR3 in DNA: TGTGCCTGGAGTGTACAGGGGAACACTGAAGCTTTCTTT. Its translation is CAWSVQGNTEAFF. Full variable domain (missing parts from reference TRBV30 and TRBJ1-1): SQTIHQWPATLVQPVGSPLSLECTVEGTSNPNLYWYRQAAGRGLQLLFYSVGIGQISSEVPQNLSASRPQDRQFILSSKKLLLSDSGFYLCAWSVQGNTEAFFGQGTRLTVV.

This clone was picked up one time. CDR3 in amino acids: CASSQGQGASQPQHF. The CDR3 DNA reads TGTGCCAGCAGCCAGGGACAGGGGGCGAGTCAGCCCCAGCATTTT. The chain uses TRBV3-1 (or the pseudogene TRBV3-2) and TRBJ1-5; 12 bases are a match to TRBD1. The V gene's germline CDR1 is LGHDT and CDR2 YNNKEL (reference sequence). The ends lost 3 bases at V and 6 bases at J; junction bases unmatched: 3. The CDR3 totals 15 residues.

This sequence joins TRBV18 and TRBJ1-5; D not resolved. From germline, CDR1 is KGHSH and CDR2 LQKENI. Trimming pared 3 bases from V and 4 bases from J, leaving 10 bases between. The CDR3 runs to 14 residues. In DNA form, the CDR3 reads TGTGCCAGCTCACCTGGGCGAGAAAATCAGCCCCAGCATTTT. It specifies CASSPGRENQPQHF.

CDR3 in DNA: TGTGCCAGCAGCAGAGGAGGTTTGAACACTGAAGCTTTCTTT. Protein: CASSRGGLNTEAFF. The V and J genes are TRBV7-2 and TRBJ1-1; D gene ambiguous. Trimming cost V 5 bases and J 0 bases, with 10 bases left between them. The CDR3 is made up of 14 amino acids. The germline CDR1 and CDR2 sequences are SGHTA and FQGNSA.

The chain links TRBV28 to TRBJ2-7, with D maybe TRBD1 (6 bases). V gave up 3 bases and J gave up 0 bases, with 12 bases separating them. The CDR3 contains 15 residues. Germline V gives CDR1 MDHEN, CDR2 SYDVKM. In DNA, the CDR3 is TGTGCCAGCAGTTTGCGGCAGGGGCCCTCCTACGAGCAGTACTTC. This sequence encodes CASSLRQGPSYEQYF.

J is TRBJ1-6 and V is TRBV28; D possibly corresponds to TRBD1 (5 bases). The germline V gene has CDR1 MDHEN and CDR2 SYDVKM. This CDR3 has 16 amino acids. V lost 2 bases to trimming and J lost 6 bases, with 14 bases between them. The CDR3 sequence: CASSLRAWGGNSPLHF. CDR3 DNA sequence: TGTGCCAGCAGTTTAAGGGCTTGGGGGGGTAATTCACCCCTCCACTTT.

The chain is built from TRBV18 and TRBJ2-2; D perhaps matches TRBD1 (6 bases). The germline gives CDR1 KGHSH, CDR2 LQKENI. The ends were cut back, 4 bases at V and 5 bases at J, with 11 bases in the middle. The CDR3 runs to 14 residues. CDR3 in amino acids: CASSLGQPTGELFF. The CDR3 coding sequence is TGTGCCAGCTCACTGGGACAACCGACCGGGGAGCTGTTTTTT.

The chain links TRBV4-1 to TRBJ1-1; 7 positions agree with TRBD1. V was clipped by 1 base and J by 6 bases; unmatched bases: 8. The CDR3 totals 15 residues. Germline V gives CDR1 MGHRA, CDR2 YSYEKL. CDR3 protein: CASSQGMGQHSEAFF. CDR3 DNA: TGCGCCAGCAGCCAAGGGATGGGACAGCACTCTGAAGCTTTCTTT.

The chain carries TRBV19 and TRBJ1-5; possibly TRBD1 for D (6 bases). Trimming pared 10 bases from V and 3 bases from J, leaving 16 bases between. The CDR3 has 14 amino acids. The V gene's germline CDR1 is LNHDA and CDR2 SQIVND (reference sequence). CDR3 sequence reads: CATHTGFVNQPQHF. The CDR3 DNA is TGTGCCACTCACACAGGGTTCGTCAATCAGCCCCAGCATTTT.

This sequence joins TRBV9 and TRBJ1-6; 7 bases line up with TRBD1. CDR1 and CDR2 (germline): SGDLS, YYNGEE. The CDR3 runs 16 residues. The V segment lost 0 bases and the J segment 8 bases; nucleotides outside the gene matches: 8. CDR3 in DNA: TGTGCCAGCAGCGTAGGGCCGGGACAGCGAGATTCACCCCTCCACTTT. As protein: CASSVGPGQRDSPLHF.

For the CDR3, the DNA is TGTGCCAGCAGCTTCGGACTAGCGGGAGTCACCGGGGAGCTGTTTTTT. This sequence encodes CASSFGLAGVTGELFF. J is TRBJ2-2 and V is TRBV3-1 (or the pseudogene TRBV3-2); 13 nucleotides line up with TRBD2. The CDR3 spans 16 residues. Germline V lookup: CDR1 LGHDT, CDR2 YNNKEL (reference sequence). The J segment lost 4 bases and the V segment lost 5 bases, leaving 4 bases of the junction unmatched.

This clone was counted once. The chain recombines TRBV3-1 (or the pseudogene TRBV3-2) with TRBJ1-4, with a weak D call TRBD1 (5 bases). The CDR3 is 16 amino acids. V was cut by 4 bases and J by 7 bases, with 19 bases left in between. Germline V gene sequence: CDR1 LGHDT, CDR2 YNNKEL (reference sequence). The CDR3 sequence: CASSPRSWGVGEKLFF. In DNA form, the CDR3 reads TGTGCCAGCAGCCCGCGTTCTTGGGGCGTGGGTGAAAAACTGTTTTTT.

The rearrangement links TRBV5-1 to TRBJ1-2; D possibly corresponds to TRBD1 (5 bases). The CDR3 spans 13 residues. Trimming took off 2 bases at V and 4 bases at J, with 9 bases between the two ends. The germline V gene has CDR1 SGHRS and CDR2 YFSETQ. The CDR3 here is CASSFDSSYGYTF. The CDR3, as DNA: TGCGCCAGCAGCTTCGACAGCTCCTATGGCTACACCTTC. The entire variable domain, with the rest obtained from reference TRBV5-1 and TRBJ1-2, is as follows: KAGVTQTPRYLIKTRGQQVTLSCSPISGHRSVSWYQQTPGQGLQFLFEYFSETQRNKGNFPGRFSGRQFSNSRSEMNVSTLELGDSALYLCASSFDSSYGYTFGSGTRLTVV.

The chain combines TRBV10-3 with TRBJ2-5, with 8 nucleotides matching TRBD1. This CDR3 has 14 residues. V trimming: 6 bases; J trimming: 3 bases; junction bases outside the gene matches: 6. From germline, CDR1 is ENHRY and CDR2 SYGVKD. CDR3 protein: CAIRPGTGEETQYF. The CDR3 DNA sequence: TGTGCCATCAGACCCGGGACAGGAGAAGAGACCCAGTACTTC.